This is a list of T cell receptor beta chains from one sample in a study of T cells in Graves' hyperthyroidism and ophthalmopathy. MiXCR, applied by TCRdb to the multiplex PCR reads, yields one record per CDR3 protein. The table lists around 420,000 distinct CDR3 sequences, approximately 15% of them singletons. Sequencing was carried out using blood. The receptors come from a woman aged 18-29 years with Graves' hyperthyroidism. CDR3s include the opening cysteine and the closing phenylalanine or tryptophan. A D gene is named only where the DNA matches it firmly.

j_call v_call d_call cdr3_aa
TRBJ2-7 TRBV7-2 TRBD2 CASSLVTSGESYEQYF
TRBJ2-7 TRBV20-1 TRBD2 CSARAPSGRATYEQYF
TRBJ1-5 TRBV7-2 TRBD1 CASSRDRGRLQPQHF
TRBJ1-6 TRBV7-9 TRBD1 CASTKTGQGYSPLHF
TRBJ2-7 TRBV12-3/TRBV12-4 . CASSFLQVHEQYF
TRBJ2-7 TRBV19 . CASSLATGLDEQYF
TRBJ2-3 TRBV20-1 TRBD2 CSARLGGRGGTDTQYF
TRBJ2-1 TRBV5-1 TRBD2 CASSLVSGSSYNEQFF
TRBJ1-6 TRBV2 . CASSQKENSPLHF
TRBJ1-1 TRBV6-2/TRBV6-3 . CASSQQTEAFF
TRBJ2-1 TRBV5-1 TRBD2 CASSLTGGPFNEQFF
TRBJ2-3 TRBV9 TRBD2 CASSVPSLFAGVADTQYF
TRBJ2-1 TRBV18 TRBD2 CASSPQRTSGNNEQFF
TRBJ2-6 TRBV2 . CASSDQGSGANVLTF
TRBJ1-2 TRBV6-1 . CASSGFFGNGYTF
TRBJ1-1 TRBV29-1 . CSVRRGGDTEAFF
TRBJ1-3 TRBV11-2 . CASSLGRGFGNTIYF
TRBJ2-1 TRBV7-9 TRBD2 CASRNGDSMTSGRAGEQFF
TRBJ2-3 TRBV29-1 TRBD2 CSVTLPSGVTDTQYF
TRBJ2-1 TRBV20-1 . CSATIGSSYNEQFF
TRBJ2-5 TRBV11-2 . CASSLGLGRQTQYF
TRBJ2-1 TRBV27 TRBD2 CASSLTLSGVGEQFF
TRBJ2-2 TRBV9 . CASSVEARGGELFF
TRBJ1-4 TRBV12-3/TRBV12-4 TRBD1 CASKRGTANEKLFF
TRBJ2-6 TRBV5-1 . CASSSRGPMGANVLTF
TRBJ2-2 TRBV2 TRBD2 CASEDSGGANGELFF
TRBJ1-4 TRBV4-1 . CASSREAWSNEKLFF
TRBJ2-4 TRBV28 TRBD2 CASSGLSGRALNIQYF
TRBJ1-1 TRBV18 TRBD1 CASSQGQGLDTEAFF
TRBJ1-5 TRBV6-2/TRBV6-3 . CASSTPGHPRSNQPQHF
TRBJ2-6 TRBV6-2/TRBV6-3 . CASSYSTGANVLTF
TRBJ1-1 TRBV6-1 . CASSGHAGRTNTEAFF
TRBJ1-2 TRBV7-2 . CASSLEIGGHGYTF
TRBJ2-5 TRBV4-1 TRBD2 CASSQLHPGLGQETQYF
TRBJ2-1 TRBV4-1 TRBD2 CASKTSGGADEQFF
TRBJ1-5 TRBV6-2/TRBV6-3 . CASSYRGAEPYPQHF
TRBJ2-1 TRBV6-2/TRBV6-3 TRBD1 CASRGGGSSYNEQFF
TRBJ1-4 TRBV12-3/TRBV12-4 . CASSWGRDEKLFF
TRBJ1-1 TRBV9 . CASRAGTGNEAFF
TRBJ1-2 TRBV5-5 TRBD1 CASSPLGTGGAANYGYTF
TRBJ2-5 TRBV10-3 TRBD2 CAIRGTSGKETQYF
TRBJ2-1 TRBV28 TRBD2 CASSFPRTGLDNEQFF
TRBJ2-1 TRBV12-3/TRBV12-4 . CASSSDANEQFF
TRBJ1-3 TRBV9 TRBD1 CASSAGTGRSGNTIYF
TRBJ2-5 TRBV2 TRBD1 CAGSYYGVQGSQETQYF
TRBJ1-2 TRBV20-1 . CSARGLRGYTF
TRBJ1-2 TRBV20-1 . CSARGKRDYGYTF
TRBJ2-1 TRBV29-1 TRBD2 CSSRLAGPSYNEQFF